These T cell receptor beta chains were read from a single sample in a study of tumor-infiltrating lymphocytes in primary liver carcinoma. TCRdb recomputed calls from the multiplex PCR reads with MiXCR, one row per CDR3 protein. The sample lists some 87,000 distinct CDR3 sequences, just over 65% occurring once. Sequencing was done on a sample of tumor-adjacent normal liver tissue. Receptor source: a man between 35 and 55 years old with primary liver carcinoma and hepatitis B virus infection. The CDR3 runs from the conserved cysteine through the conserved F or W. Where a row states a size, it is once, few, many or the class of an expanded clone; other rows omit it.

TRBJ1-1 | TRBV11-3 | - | CASSIAGGTETFF
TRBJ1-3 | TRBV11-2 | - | CTSSWGHLGNTIYF
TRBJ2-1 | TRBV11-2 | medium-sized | CASSLEGAHNEQFF
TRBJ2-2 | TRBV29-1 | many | CSAQGPGGELFF
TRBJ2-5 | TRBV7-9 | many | CASSYASGRVGETQYF
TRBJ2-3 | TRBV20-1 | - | CSAARTGDGTDTQYF
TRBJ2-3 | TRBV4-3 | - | CASSQEGGDTQYF
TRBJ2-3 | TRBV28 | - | CANRGLGVMVTQYF
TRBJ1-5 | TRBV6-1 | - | CASSKGGHNQPQHF
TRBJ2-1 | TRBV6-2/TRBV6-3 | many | CASSYSIHEQFF
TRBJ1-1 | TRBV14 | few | CASSQVWDTEASF
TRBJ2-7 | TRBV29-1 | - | CSAPGTRGRHPYEQYF
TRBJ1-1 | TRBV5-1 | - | CACSFGGAMNTEAFF
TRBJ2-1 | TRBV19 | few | CASDRGPGDEQFF
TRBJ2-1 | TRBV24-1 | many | CATSYYAQGRGHEQFF
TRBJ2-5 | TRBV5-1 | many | CASSLGPGGTQYF
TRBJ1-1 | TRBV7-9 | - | CASSLHMNTGAFF
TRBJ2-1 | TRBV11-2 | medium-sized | CASSLGLGADEQFF
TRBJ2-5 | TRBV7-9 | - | CASSFGAVQETQYF
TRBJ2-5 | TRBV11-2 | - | CANRSRDSAHHETKYF
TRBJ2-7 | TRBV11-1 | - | CASNFGTVGYKQYF
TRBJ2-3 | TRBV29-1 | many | CSVVTGGGTDTQYF
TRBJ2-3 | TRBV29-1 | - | CSMVAWGDTDTQYF
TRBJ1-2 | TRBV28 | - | CANSQGTGYGYTF
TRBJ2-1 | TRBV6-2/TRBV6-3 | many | CASKPEGDSSYNEQFF
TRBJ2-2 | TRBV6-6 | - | CASGDPTSGTGEPFF
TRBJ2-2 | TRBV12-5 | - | CASGSPGATNTGELFF
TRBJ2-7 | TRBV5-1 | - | CASSPGPLGYEQYF
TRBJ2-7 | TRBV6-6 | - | CASSYIIPDAYEQYF
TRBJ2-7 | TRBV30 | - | CAWGGPSLPDQETLYF
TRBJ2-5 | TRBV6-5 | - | CASSYIRKEETQYF
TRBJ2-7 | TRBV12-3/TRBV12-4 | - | CARSLNWADEQYF
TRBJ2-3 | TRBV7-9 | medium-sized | CASSFGREIDTQYF
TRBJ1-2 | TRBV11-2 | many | CASSLVGEGYGYTF
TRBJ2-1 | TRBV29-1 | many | CSVEEMPRLLAGGPGNEQFF
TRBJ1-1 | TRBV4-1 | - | CASSQLRESDTEAFF
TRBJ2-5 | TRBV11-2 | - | CASSLGRGRTQYF
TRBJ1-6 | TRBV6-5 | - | CASTHLIGADSPLHF
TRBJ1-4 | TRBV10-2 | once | CASSETGTNEELFF
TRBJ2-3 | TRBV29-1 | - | CSVEDLGLITDTQNF
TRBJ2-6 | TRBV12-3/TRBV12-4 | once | CASSRAEANVLAF